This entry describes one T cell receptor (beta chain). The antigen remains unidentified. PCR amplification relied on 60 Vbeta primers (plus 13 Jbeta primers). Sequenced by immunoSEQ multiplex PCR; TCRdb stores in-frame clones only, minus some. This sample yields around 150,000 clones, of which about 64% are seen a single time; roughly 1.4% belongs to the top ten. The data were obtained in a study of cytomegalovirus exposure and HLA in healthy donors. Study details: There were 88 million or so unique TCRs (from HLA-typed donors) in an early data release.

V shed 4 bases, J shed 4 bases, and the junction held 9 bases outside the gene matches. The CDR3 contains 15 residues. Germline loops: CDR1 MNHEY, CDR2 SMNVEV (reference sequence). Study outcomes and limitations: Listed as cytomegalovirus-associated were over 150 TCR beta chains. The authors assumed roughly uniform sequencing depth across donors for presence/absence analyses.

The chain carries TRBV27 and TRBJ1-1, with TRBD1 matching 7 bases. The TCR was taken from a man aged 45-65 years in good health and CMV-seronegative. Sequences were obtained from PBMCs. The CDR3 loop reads CASSSSTGSITEAFF. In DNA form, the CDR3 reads TGTGCCAGCAGTTCCTCGACAGGGAGCATCACTGAAGCTTTCTTT.